A selection of T cell receptor beta chains follows, all from one sample in a study of T-cell reconstitution after alpha-beta-depleted transplantation in children. TCRdb called the PCR reads again in MiXCR, with one record for every CDR3 protein. In the table there are 490,000 or so distinct CDR3 sequences, roughly 10% of which are singletons. Sample: PBMCs, taken before TCRalphabeta/CD19-depleted stem cell transplant. The source is a child aged 2-9 years with inherited bone marrow failure, due to receive a stem cell transplant. Each CDR3 is given with its conserved first and last residue. D genes are given only for firm matches. Rows may omit the clone size; those that give it use once, few, many or a size class.

CDR3aa | CDR3nt | abundance | d_gene | j_gene | v_gene
CSVNGAQETQYF | TGCAGCGTTAATGGGGCCCAAGAGACCCAGTACTTC | many | - | TRBJ2-5 | TRBV29-1
CASSLSWGLAGGPYNEQFF | TGTGCCAGCAGCCTCTCCTGGGGACTAGCGGGAGGACCCTACAATGAGCAGTTCTTC | - | TRBD2 | TRBJ2-1 | TRBV6-1
CSVDRGTGELFF | TGCAGCGTTGATCGGGGGACCGGGGAGCTGTTTTTT | many | - | TRBJ2-2 | TRBV29-1
CASSRGASMGDTQYF | TGTGCCAGTAGTAGGGGGGCCAGCATGGGGGATACGCAGTATTTT | few | - | TRBJ2-3 | TRBV19
CSVDLDRGGTEAFF | TGCAGCGTTGATTTGGACAGGGGGGGAACTGAAGCTTTCTTT | many | TRBD1 | TRBJ1-1 | TRBV29-1
CSGYRTAGNTIYF | TGCAGTGGGTATCGGACGGCTGGAAACACCATATATTTT | many | - | TRBJ1-3 | TRBV20-1
CASSVGQGIYEQYF | TGTGCCAGCAGCGTGGGACAGGGGATATACGAGCAGTACTTC | - | TRBD1 | TRBJ2-7 | TRBV5-4
CASSQGGENSPLHF | TGTGCCAGCAGTCAAGGGGGGGAAAATTCACCCCTCCACTTT | many | - | TRBJ1-6 | TRBV5-4
CASSGRLAGGPTGELFF | TGTGCCAGTAGTGGACGACTAGCGGGAGGCCCCACCGGGGAGCTGTTTTTT | - | TRBD2 | TRBJ2-2 | TRBV19
CASSLGVGGVDTQYF | TGTGCCAGCAGTTTAGGGGTGGGAGGAGTAGATACGCAGTATTTT | many | - | TRBJ2-3 | TRBV12-3/TRBV12-4
CASSLIAADNEQFF | TGCGCCAGCAGCTTGATAGCGGCCGACAATGAGCAGTTCTTC | many | - | TRBJ2-1 | TRBV5-1